The sequence of this T cell receptor beta chain was determined in a study of blood T cell repertoires in COVID-19. Study-wide context: Italy, Spain and the United States were the sources of the convalescent and acute COVID-19 samples. Nucleic acid was either cDNA or gDNA, and it came from T cells, B-cell-depleted T cells, or PBMCs.

The CDR3 spans 15 residues. Trimming at V came to 5 bases and at J to 0 bases, leaving 4 bases not matched to a gene. Germline assignment: CDR1 SGHTA and CDR2 FQGNSA. In the study's own analysis: Amplification with reference gene primers provided the estimates of nucleated cell counts. TCRdb's copy holds only in-frame clones and misses some; the assay was immunoSEQ multiplex PCR. V and J calls plus clone size are reproduced from that table; the DNA served to infer D and trimming. Among under 300,000 clones listed, about 89% were seen once. This rearrangement joins TRBV7-2 to TRBJ1-5, with TRBD1 identical over 7 bases. The origin of this receptor is a middle-aged woman who had recovered from COVID-19. Specimen: peripheral blood. The CDR3 is CASSVQGISNQPQHF. In nucleotides, the CDR3 is TGTGCCAGCAGCGTACAGGGGATTAGCAATCAGCCCCAGCATTTT.